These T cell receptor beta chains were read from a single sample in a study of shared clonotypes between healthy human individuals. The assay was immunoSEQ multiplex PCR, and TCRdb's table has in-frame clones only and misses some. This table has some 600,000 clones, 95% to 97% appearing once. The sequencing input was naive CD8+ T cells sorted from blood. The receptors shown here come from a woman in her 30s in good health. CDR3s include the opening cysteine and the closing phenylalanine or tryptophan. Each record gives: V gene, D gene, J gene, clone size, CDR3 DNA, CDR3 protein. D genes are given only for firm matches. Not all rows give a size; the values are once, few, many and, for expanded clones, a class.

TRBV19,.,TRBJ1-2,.,TGTGCCAGCGAGCAGGCTGCTACCTATGGCTACACCTTC,CASEQAATYGYTF
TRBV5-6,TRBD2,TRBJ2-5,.,TGTGCCAGCGCCGCGGCGGGAGAAGTGTTAGAGACCCAGTACTTC,CASAAAGEVLETQYF
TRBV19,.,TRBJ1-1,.,TGTGCCAGTACCCATGGCACAGGGACTGAAGCTTTCTTT,CASTHGTGTEAFF
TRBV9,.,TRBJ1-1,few,TGTGCCAGCAGCGTAGGCGATACTGAAGCTTTCTTT,CASSVGDTEAFF
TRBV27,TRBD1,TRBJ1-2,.,TGTGCCAGCAGTCCCCCGGACAGGGTCTATGGCTACACCTTC,CASSPPDRVYGYTF
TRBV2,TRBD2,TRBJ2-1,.,TGTGCCAGCAGCGACGTAGCGGGAGAGCTTTTCAATGAGCAGTTCTTC,CASSDVAGELFNEQFF
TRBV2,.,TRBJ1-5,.,TGTGCCAGCAGGCCAGGGAACAATCAGCCCCAGCATTTT,CASRPGNNQPQHF
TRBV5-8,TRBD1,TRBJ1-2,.,TGTGCCAGCAGCCCGGGACAGCTAAACTATGGCTACACCTTC,CASSPGQLNYGYTF
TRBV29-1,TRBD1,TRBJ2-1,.,TGCAGCGGGTGGGGACAGGGTGTCGACAATGAGCAGTTCTTC,CSGWGQGVDNEQFF
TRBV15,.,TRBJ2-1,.,TGTGCCACCAGCGGCGGGCCTAGCTACAATGAGCAGTTCTTC,CATSGGPSYNEQFF
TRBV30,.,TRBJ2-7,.,TGTGCCTGGAGTCCAGGGGTCCACGAGCAGTACTTC,CAWSPGVHEQYF
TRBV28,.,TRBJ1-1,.,TGTGCCAGCATAACAGGTGGGGCCCCTGAAGCTTTCTTT,CASITGGAPEAFF
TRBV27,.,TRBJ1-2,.,TGTGCCAGCAGTTTAGGTCCCGGAAACTATGGCTACACCTTC,CASSLGPGNYGYTF
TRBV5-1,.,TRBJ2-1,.,TGCGCCAGCCGGGACACTACCTACAATGAGCAGTTCTTC,CASRDTTYNEQFF
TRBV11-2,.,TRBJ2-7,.,TGTGCCAGCAGCCCCTCCGGGACTGGATCCTACGAGCAGTACTTC,CASSPSGTGSYEQYF
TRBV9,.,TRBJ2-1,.,TGTGCCAGCAGCGTGGGGAAGGTGTACAATGAGCAGTTCTTC,CASSVGKVYNEQFF
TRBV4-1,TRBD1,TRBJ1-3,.,TGCGCCAGCAGCCTTGGCTTGCAGGGGGTAGGAAACACCATATATTTT,CASSLGLQGVGNTIYF
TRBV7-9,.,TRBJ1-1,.,TGTGCCAGCAGCCACGGGGGGCACACTGAAGCTTTCTTT,CASSHGGHTEAFF
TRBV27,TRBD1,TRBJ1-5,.,TGTGCCAGCAGTGGGACAGGGGGTAGTCAGCCCCAGCATTTT,CASSGTGGSQPQHF
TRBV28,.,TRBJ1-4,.,TGTGCCAGCAAACCATCCCCAACTAATGAAAAACTGTTTTTT,CASKPSPTNEKLFF
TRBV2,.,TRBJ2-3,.,TGTGCCAGCAGTGAACGGACGGCTTCTAGCACAGATACGCAGTATTTT,CASSERTASSTDTQYF
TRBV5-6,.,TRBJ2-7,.,TGTGCCAGCAGCTTGGCAACGGGAGAGCAGTACTTC,CASSLATGEQYF
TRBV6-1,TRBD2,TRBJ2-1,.,TGTGCCAGCAGTGAACTGGAGGGTTGGAGGGAGGGGTACAATGAGCAGTTCTTC,CASSELEGWREGYNEQFF
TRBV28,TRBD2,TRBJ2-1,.,TGTGCCAGCCGACTAGCTCAGGGTGAGCAGTTCTTC,CASRLAQGEQFF
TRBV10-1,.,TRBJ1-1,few,TGCGCCAGCAGTGAGTTTGGGGAAGGTGCTTTCTTT,CASSEFGEGAFF
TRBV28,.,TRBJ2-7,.,TGTGCCAGCAGTCCCCGAGGGGAGGGGGACGAGCAGTACTTC,CASSPRGEGDEQYF
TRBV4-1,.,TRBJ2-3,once,TGCGCCAGCAGCCAGTACGGCGGAAGCACAGATACGCAGTATTTT,CASSQYGGSTDTQYF
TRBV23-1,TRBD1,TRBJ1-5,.,TGCGCCAGCAGTCGCCCTCAGGAGACAGGGCAGCCCCAGCATTTT,CASSRPQETGQPQHF
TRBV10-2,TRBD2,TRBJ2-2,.,TGCGCCAGCAGTGAAATCGCTAGCGGGCCGAACACCGGGGAGCTGTTTTTT,CASSEIASGPNTGELFF
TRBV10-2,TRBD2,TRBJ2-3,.,TGCGCCAGCAGTGAGACTAGCGGGAGAACAGATACGCAGTATTTT,CASSETSGRTDTQYF
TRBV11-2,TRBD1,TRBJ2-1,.,TGTGCCAGCAGCTTTATACTAGGACAGGGGCTATCAGGATACAATGAGCAGTTCTTC,CASSFILGQGLSGYNEQFF
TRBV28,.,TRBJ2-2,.,TGTGCCAGCAGTTTGGAGGGAGTAGGGATTGGTGCCGGGGAGCTGTTTTTT,CASSLEGVGIGAGELFF
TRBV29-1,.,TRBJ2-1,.,TGCAGCGCCCCCGGGCAGGGAGCCTACAATGAGCAGTTCTTC,CSAPGQGAYNEQFF
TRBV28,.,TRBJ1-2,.,TGTGCCAGCAGCTTTGACCTGGGAGAAGGGGATTTTAACTATGGCTACACCTTC,CASSFDLGEGDFNYGYTF
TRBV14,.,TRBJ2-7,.,TGTGCCAGCAGCCTCTCCGAGGTTACGGAGCAGTACTTC,CASSLSEVTEQYF
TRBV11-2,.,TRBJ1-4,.,TGTGCCAGCAGTTTCGACAGGCCGAAAGCAACTAATGAAAAACTGTTTTTT,CASSFDRPKATNEKLFF
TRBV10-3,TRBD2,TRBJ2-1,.,TGTGCCATCAGAGAGAATATAGCGGGAGTATCAGCGGAGCAGTTCTTC,CAIRENIAGVSAEQFF
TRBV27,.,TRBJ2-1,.,TGTGCCAGCAGTCCCGAGGTCGTTGCTTGGGGACACAATGAGCAGTTCTTC,CASSPEVVAWGHNEQFF
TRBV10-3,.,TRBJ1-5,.,TGTGCCATCAGTCCGATTCCACCCGGGGATAACAATCAGCCCCAGCATTTT,CAISPIPPGDNNQPQHF
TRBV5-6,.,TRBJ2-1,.,TGTGCCAGCAGCTCGACTGGTGCAGCTGAGCAGTTCTTC,CASSSTGAAEQFF